This section outlines one T cell receptor (beta chain) sequence together with its context. Its antigen is not known. The data originate from a study of TIL therapy for anti-PD-1-resistant metastatic lung cancer. Findings of the study overall: Many TIL product clones were absent from baseline tumor, suggesting clonal contraction.

The CDR3 totals 13 residues. From germline, CDR1 is SGHDN and CDR2 FVKESK. The V end was cut by 1 base, the J end by 2 bases, with 2 bases between. The immunoSEQ assay was v3. TCRdb's table, derived via immunoSEQ multiplex PCR, lists solely in-frame clones and lacks some. The data show around 6,000 clones, approximately 66% seen once. Time point noted: pre-treatment sample, taken before nivolumab and TIL therapy. The tumor samples were excised metastases, mostly pleural nodules or supraclavicular lymph nodes. Stage 4 NSCLC adults joined between October 2017 and January 2020. Material: tumor tissue, obtained at baseline. The TCR originated in a person between 25 and 79 years old with non-small cell lung cancer. The rearrangement uses TRBV14 and TRBJ2-2; D gene uncertain. Here the CDR3 DNA reads TGTGCCAGCAGCCAAGCTAACACCGGGGAGCTGTTTTTT. It yields the protein CASSQANTGELFF.